Shown below are 27 T cell receptor beta chains from a single sample sequenced in a study of beta chain features in type 1 diabetes. Expressed TCRB transcripts were sequenced because the entire RNA isolate underwent reverse transcription. Assay: immunoSEQ multiplex PCR; the TCRdb copy retains only in-frame clones and omits some. This sample yields 600,000 to 650,000 clones, of which about a sixth are seen a single time; under 0.095% belongs to the top ten. The specimen was naive CD4+ T cells from blood. The origin of the receptors is a man between 18 and 29 years old in good health.

A few counts support this clone. The gene calls are TRBV9 and TRBJ1-1; D is possibly TRBD1 (5 bases). Germline V gene lookup returns CDR1 SGDLS and CDR2 YYNGEE. V lost 2 bases and J 0 bases, leaving 5 bases between the germline ends. The CDR3 totals 13 residues. The CDR3 DNA reads as TGTGCCAGCAGCGTGGACATGAACACTGAAGCTTTCTTT. The encoded protein is CASSVDMNTEAFF.

This clone was counted a few times. The chain recombines TRBV5-1 with TRBJ2-5; possibly TRBD2 for D (6 bases). Germline-derived CDR1 and CDR2 are SGHRS and YFSETQ. V shed 0 bases and J shed 5 bases, with 8 bases lying between them. This CDR3 has 13 amino acids. Written as DNA, the CDR3 is TGCGCCAGCAGCTTGGCCGGAGGGGAGACCCAGTACTTC. Protein product: CASSLAGGETQYF.

V usage is TRBV6-4 and J usage is TRBJ1-5; the match to TRBD1 covers 9 bases. The CDR3 extends over 15 amino acids. From germline, CDR1 is MRHNA and CDR2 SNTAGT. V shed 5 bases and J 10 bases; nucleotides not matched to a gene: 12. CDR3 in DNA: TGTGCCAGCAGTTTTACCGGGACAGGGACATATCCCCAGCATTTT. It yields the protein CASSFTGTGTYPQHF.

This chain links TRBV14 with TRBJ1-2; D is ambiguous. Germline lookup yields CDR1 SGHDN and CDR2 FVKESK. Trimming shortened V by 11 bases and J by 6 bases, and 16 bases separated the two germline ends. The CDR3 totals 12 residues. CDR3 nucleotide sequence: TGTGCCTTCAGGCTGGGAAGGAATGGCTACACCTTC. Encoded protein: CAFRLGRNGYTF.

There are a few counts of this clone. The chain joins TRBV28 to TRBJ2-1, with 10 positions matching TRBD1. V shed 6 bases and J 7 bases; nucleotides not matched to a gene: 3. The CDR3 length is 13 residues. CDR1 and CDR2 (germline): MDHEN, SYDVKM. The CDR3 loop reads CASRGQGLNEQFF. CDR3 sequence (DNA): TGTGCCAGCAGGGGACAGGGGTTGAATGAGCAGTTCTTC.

This clone was observed a few times. The V and J genes are TRBV7-3 and TRBJ1-5; 9 bases are shared with TRBD1. Unmatched junction bases numbered 9, after V lost 5 bases and J lost 7 bases. The germline CDR1 and CDR2 sequences are SGHTA and FQGTGA. This CDR3 is 15 amino acids long. The CDR3 region is CASSIQGQGMQPQHF. CDR3 sequence (DNA): TGTGCCAGCAGCATCCAAGGACAGGGGATGCAGCCCCAGCATTTT. Together with reference TRBV7-3 and TRBJ1-5, the CDR3 gives the full variable domain: GAGVSQTPSNKVTEKGKYVELRCDPISGHTALYWYRQSLGQGPEFLIYFQGTGAADDSGLPNDRFFAVRPEGSVSTLKIQRTERGDSAVYLCASSIQGQGMQPQHFGDGTRLSIL.

The V and J genes are TRBV19 and TRBJ1-5, with D possibly matching TRBD1 (5 bases). This CDR3 has 14 residues. Germline CDR1 is LNHDA and CDR2 is SQIVND (reference sequence). Trimming stripped 5 bases from V and 6 bases from J, with 14 bases between. The CDR3 region is CASSGGTLSQPQHF. CDR3 bases: TGTGCCAGTAGTGGAGGGACGCTGAGTCAGCCCCAGCATTTT.

The rearrangement uses TRBV5-4 and TRBJ2-5; 8 positions agree with TRBD2. Germline CDR1 is SGHNT and CDR2 is YYREEE (reference sequence). There are 13 residues in the CDR3. Trimming cost V 5 bases and J 5 bases; bases outside gene matches: 5. CDR3 protein: CASSRTGGETQYF. The CDR3, as DNA: TGTGCCAGCAGTCGAACGGGGGGGGAGACCCAGTACTTC.

The J gene is TRBJ1-5, the V gene TRBV10-3, with 7 bases identical to TRBD1. The trim removed 0 bases at V and 6 bases at J, leaving 5 bases unmatched. This CDR3 has 15 residues. CDR1 ENHRY and CDR2 SYGVKD come from the germline V gene. The CDR3 nucleotides read TGTGCCATCAGTGAGTCCCGACAGGGAGGTCAGCCCCAGCATTTT. Translated: CAISESRQGGQPQHF.

This clone was observed a few times. The J gene is TRBJ2-7, the V gene TRBV5-1; either TRBD1 or TRBD2 may fit D (5 bases each). V lost 4 bases and J 2 bases, leaving 13 bases between the germline ends. There are 14 residues in the CDR3. CDR1 is SGHRS and CDR2 is YFSETQ in the germline V gene. CDR3 nucleotides: TGCGCCAGCAGCAGCGATTTGGGGGCCTACGAGCAGTACTTC. This sequence encodes CASSSDLGAYEQYF.

This clone was seen at least ten times. The chain carries TRBV13 and TRBJ2-4; the D is unclear. Trimming left V 6 bases short and J 7 bases short, with 4 bases between. The CDR3 covers 10 residues. Germline CDR1 reads PRHDT; CDR2 reads FYEKMQ (reference sequence). Here the CDR3 DNA reads TGTGCCAGCAGTCAGAACATTCAGTACTTC. Protein: CASSQNIQYF.

The J gene is TRBJ1-1, the V gene TRBV7-2; 7 bases are a match to TRBD1. The CDR3 is 11 amino acids. V trimming: 5 bases; J trimming: 8 bases; junction bases outside the gene matches: 2. Germline CDR1 reads SGHTA; CDR2 reads FQGNSA. DNA for the CDR3: TGTGCCAGCAGCCGGGACAGCGAAGCTTTCTTT. Amino acids: CASSRDSEAFF.

The V and J genes are TRBV5-1 and TRBJ2-7; 15 positions match TRBD2. Trimming at V came to 2 bases and at J to 2 bases, leaving 2 bases not matched to a gene. The CDR3 covers 16 residues. CDR1 is SGHRS and CDR2 is YFSETQ in the germline V gene. In DNA form, the CDR3 reads TGCGCCAGCAGCTTAAGGACTAGCGGGAGGGCCTACGAGCAGTACTTC. Its protein is CASSLRTSGRAYEQYF.

The V and J genes are TRBV10-3 and TRBJ2-7; 11 bases are shared with TRBD2. Germline loops: CDR1 ENHRY, CDR2 SYGVKD. This CDR3 has 15 amino acids. J was trimmed by 5 bases and V by 2 bases; bases with no gene match: 5. The CDR3: CAISEPTSGNHEQYF. The CDR3 coding sequence is TGTGCCATCAGTGAGCCGACTAGCGGGAACCACGAGCAGTACTTC.

This rearrangement joins TRBV18 to TRBJ2-3; the D gene is possibly TRBD2 (5 bases). V was clipped by 2 bases and J by 2 bases, with 11 bases between them. The CDR3 is 15 residues long. CDR1 and CDR2 from the germline V gene are KGHSH and LQKENI. The CDR3 region has the DNA TGTGCCAGCTCACCATTCGGAGGTTACACAGATACGCAGTATTTT. Its translation: CASSPFGGYTDTQYF.

As regards this clone: The junction does not match germline at one end; this may be a read error. The chain couples TRBV5-1 to TRBJ2-7, with TRBD1 matching 11 bases. CDR3 length: 11 amino acids. The germline gives CDR1 SGHRS, CDR2 YFSETQ. The CDR3 here is CASSGGTGGHF. The DNA for the CDR3 is TGCGCCAGCAGCGGAGGGACAGGGGGACACTTC.

J is TRBJ1-4 and V is TRBV6-1; D is ambiguous. V was trimmed by 5 bases and J by 8 bases, leaving 3 bases between them. The CDR3 is 10 amino acids. Per germline, CDR1 MNHNS and CDR2 SASEGT. This chain's CDR3 is CASSIEKLFF. The CDR3 region has the DNA TGTGCCAGCAGTATCGAAAAACTGTTTTTT.

V is TRBV5-6 and J is TRBJ2-7; D is ambiguous. Between the trimmed V and J ends, which lost 4 bases and 3 bases, there was a span of 8 bases. Germline lookup yields CDR1 SGHDT and CDR2 YYEEEE. The CDR3 length is 12 residues. In nucleotides, the CDR3 is TGTGCCAGCAGCCTTTTCAGCTACGAGCAGTACTTC. Protein sequence: CASSLFSYEQYF. Supplemented by reference TRBV5-6 and TRBJ2-7, the full variable domain reads DAGVTQSPTHLIKTRGQQVTLRCSPKSGHDTVSWYQQALGQGPQFIFQYYEEEERQRGNFPDRFSGHQFPNYSSELNVNALLLGDSALYLCASSLFSYEQYFGPGTRLTVT.

This clone was observed a few times. The chain couples TRBV10-3 to TRBJ2-4; D possibly corresponds to TRBD1 (5 bases). Trimming left V 7 bases short and J 6 bases short, with 7 bases between. The CDR3 spans 11 residues. Germline-derived CDR1 and CDR2 are ENHRY and SYGVKD. CDR3 sequence (DNA): TGTGCCATCAAGCAGGGAAACATTCAGTACTTC. Amino acid sequence: CAIKQGNIQYF.

V usage is TRBV9 and J usage is TRBJ2-3; TRBD1 matches 7 bases. The CDR3 has 14 amino acids. Germline CDR1 and CDR2: SGDLS and YYNGEE. With V trimmed by 3 bases and J by 7 bases, 8 bases remained unmatched. The CDR3 coding sequence is TGTGCCAGCAGCGCGGGACAGAATTATAATACGCAGTATTTT. It translates to CASSAGQNYNTQYF.

CDR3 sequence: CASSRQRPTETQYF. The CDR3 DNA is TGTGCCAGCAGCCGTCAACGGCCCACAGAGACCCAGTACTTC. The chain links TRBV28 to TRBJ2-5; D not certain. V was trimmed by 6 bases and J by 4 bases, leaving 15 bases between them. The CDR3 loop spans 14 amino acids. Germline V CDR1 and CDR2: MDHEN, SYDVKM.

V gene TRBV29-1 combines with J gene TRBJ2-7, with 9 bases matching TRBD2. CDR3 length: 17 amino acids. J lost 2 bases, V lost 5 bases, and 16 bases had no gene match. Germline loops: CDR1 SQVTM, CDR2 ANQGSEA. CDR3 loop: CSVRGGLAGSTPYEQYF. As DNA, the CDR3 is TGCAGCGTTAGGGGTGGCCTAGCGGGGTCGACCCCCTACGAGCAGTACTTC.

The genes are TRBV6-6 and TRBJ1-2; D is uncertain. The CDR3 consists of 12 residues. V was cut by 0 bases and J by 8 bases, with 7 bases left in between. Germline CDR1 and CDR2: MNHNY and SVGAGI (reference sequence). The CDR3 reads CASSYSESGYTF. Written as DNA, the CDR3 is TGTGCCAGCAGTTACTCGGAGTCAGGCTACACCTTC.

The CDR3 nucleotides are TGTGCCAGCAGTTACTCGGCAGGGGGAAGGAGCACTGAAGCTTTCTTT. This sequence encodes CASSYSAGGRSTEAFF. The chain carries TRBV6-5 and TRBJ1-1; 7 bases agree with TRBD1. V was pared by 0 bases and J by 4 bases, with 8 bases of the junction left unmatched. The CDR3 spans 16 residues. CDR1 and CDR2 (germline): MNHEY, SVGAGI.

There are a few counts of this clone. The V and J genes are TRBV25-1 and TRBJ2-2; D is undetermined. The CDR3 sequence is 17 residues long. Germline V lookup: CDR1 MGHDK, CDR2 SYGVNS. The V and J ends lost 1 base and 0 bases respectively, with 12 bases between them. The CDR3 nucleotides are TGTGCCAGCAGTGAATTCGCTTCCCTCCCGAACACCGGGGAGCTGTTTTTT. Translated, it gives CASSEFASLPNTGELFF.

This clone has a handful of counts. The chain recombines TRBV5-1 with TRBJ1-2, with a tentative D call TRBD1 (5 bases). CDR3 length: 13 residues. The germline V and J ends were trimmed by 2 bases and 7 bases, with 12 bases remaining between them. The germline V gene encodes CDR1 SGHRS and CDR2 YFSETQ. CDR3 DNA sequence: TGCGCCAGCAGCTTCGGGGGACCGGGTGGCTACACCTTC. This codes for CASSFGGPGGYTF. The full variable domain, with the rest looked up from reference TRBV5-1 and TRBJ1-2, is KAGVTQTPRYLIKTRGQQVTLSCSPISGHRSVSWYQQTPGQGLQFLFEYFSETQRNKGNFPGRFSGRQFSNSRSEMNVSTLELGDSALYLCASSFGGPGGYTFGSGTRLTVV.

This clone was seen only a few times. The chain links TRBV18 to TRBJ2-7, with 10 bases identical to TRBD1. This CDR3 is 15 amino acids long. V lost 4 bases to trimming and J lost 5 bases; unmatched junction nucleotides: 8. CDR1 KGHSH and CDR2 LQKENI come from the germline V gene. In DNA, the CDR3 is TGTGCCAGCTCACTAGGGACAGGGGTATGGAACGAGCAGTACTTC. Its translation is CASSLGTGVWNEQYF.